These T cell receptor beta chains were read from a single sample in a study of post-analysis software for immune sequencing data. TCRdb re-called the PCR reads with MiXCR, one entry per CDR3 protein. The table lists 400,000 to 500,000 distinct CDR3 sequences, more than 30% of them singletons, with 7.5% to 8.5% in the top ten. The specimen was blood. These receptors were collected from a girl under 10 years old with multiple sclerosis. CDR3s include the opening cysteine and the closing phenylalanine or tryptophan. The order of the fields is CDR3 DNA, CDR3 protein, V gene, J gene, D gene, clone size. The D gene is left open where the match is weak. The size of a clone is reported for some rows only, either as once, few or many, or as a class for expanded clones.

CDR3nt: TGCAGCGTTGAAGCCCGCCAGGGCACCAATGAGCAGTTCTTC
CDR3aa: CSVEARQGTNEQFF
v_gene: TRBV29-1
j_gene: TRBJ2-1
d_gene: -
abundance: few

CDR3nt: TGTGCCAGCAGTTACTCAGGACCCCCGGGCTACACCTTC
CDR3aa: CASSYSGPPGYTF
v_gene: TRBV6-2/TRBV6-3
j_gene: TRBJ1-2
d_gene: -
abundance: few

CDR3nt: TGTGCCAGCAGCCTTGGCCTGGGCCGAAATCAGCCCCAGCATTTT
CDR3aa: CASSLGLGRNQPQHF
v_gene: TRBV12-3/TRBV12-4
j_gene: TRBJ1-5
d_gene: -
abundance: -

CDR3nt: TGTGCCAGCAAGGGTATTAGCACAGATACGCAGTATTTT
CDR3aa: CASKGISTDTQYF
v_gene: TRBV27
j_gene: TRBJ2-3
d_gene: -
abundance: few

CDR3nt: TGTGCCAGCAGTGAGTGGGTGAACTACGAGCAGTACTTC
CDR3aa: CASSEWVNYEQYF
v_gene: TRBV2
j_gene: TRBJ2-7
d_gene: -
abundance: -

CDR3nt: TGTGCCAGCTCACCACCGGGACAGGGAGGCTACGAGCAGTACTTC
CDR3aa: CASSPPGQGGYEQYF
v_gene: TRBV18
j_gene: TRBJ2-7
d_gene: TRBD1
abundance: -

CDR3nt: TGCAGTGCTAGAGGAACGGGGGAGACTAGCACAGATACGCAGTATTTT
CDR3aa: CSARGTGETSTDTQYF
v_gene: TRBV20-1
j_gene: TRBJ2-3
d_gene: -
abundance: -

CDR3nt: TGCAGTGCTAGAGCACTCGTCAGTTACGAGCAGTACTTC
CDR3aa: CSARALVSYEQYF
v_gene: TRBV20-1
j_gene: TRBJ2-7
d_gene: -
abundance: few

CDR3nt: TGTGCCAGCAGCTTCGGTAGGGGCAGGGAACATGGCTACACCTTC
CDR3aa: CASSFGRGREHGYTF
v_gene: TRBV7-9
j_gene: TRBJ1-2
d_gene: -
abundance: -

CDR3nt: TGCAGCGCACACGGGGCTAACACTGAAGCTTTCTTT
CDR3aa: CSAHGANTEAFF
v_gene: TRBV29-1
j_gene: TRBJ1-1
d_gene: -
abundance: -

CDR3nt: TGTGCCAGCAGTTTCAGGGAGGACAATCAGCCCCAGCATTTT
CDR3aa: CASSFREDNQPQHF
v_gene: TRBV27
j_gene: TRBJ1-5
d_gene: -
abundance: -

CDR3nt: TGTGCCAGCAACTACCCGGACGACAGCTCCTACGAGCAGTACTTC
CDR3aa: CASNYPDDSSYEQYF
v_gene: TRBV6-2/TRBV6-3
j_gene: TRBJ2-7
d_gene: -
abundance: -

CDR3nt: TGTGCCAGCAGCTTAGATTCCAGAGAGCAGTACTTC
CDR3aa: CASSLDSREQYF
v_gene: TRBV7-9
j_gene: TRBJ2-7
d_gene: -
abundance: -

CDR3nt: TGTGCCAGCAGCCTACACGAAGGGGACACTGAAGCTTTCTTT
CDR3aa: CASSLHEGDTEAFF
v_gene: TRBV7-3
j_gene: TRBJ1-1
d_gene: -
abundance: many

CDR3nt: TGTGCCAGCAGCGTAAGGGTGCAGTACTTC
CDR3aa: CASSVRVQYF
v_gene: TRBV7-9
j_gene: TRBJ2-5
d_gene: -
abundance: -

CDR3nt: TGCGCCAGCAGCCGAAATTCGGGACAGACAGATACGCAGTATTTT
CDR3aa: CASSRNSGQTDTQYF
v_gene: TRBV5-1
j_gene: TRBJ2-3
d_gene: TRBD1
abundance: -

CDR3nt: TGCAGCGTTGAGCAGAATACCTACGAGCAGTACTTC
CDR3aa: CSVEQNTYEQYF
v_gene: TRBV29-1
j_gene: TRBJ2-7
d_gene: -
abundance: few

CDR3nt: TGTGCCAGCAGTTACACCTTAGGACAGCCATCACCCCTCCACTTT
CDR3aa: CASSYTLGQPSPLHF
v_gene: TRBV6-5
j_gene: TRBJ1-6
d_gene: -
abundance: few

CDR3nt: TGTGCCAGCAGCTACGGGACGGATCCATACACAGATACGCAGTATTTT
CDR3aa: CASSYGTDPYTDTQYF
v_gene: TRBV5-6
j_gene: TRBJ2-3
d_gene: -
abundance: -

CDR3nt: TGCAGTGCTAGAGTCGTAAGCGGGAGAAGCCCTGACTCCTACGAGCAGTACTTC
CDR3aa: CSARVVSGRSPDSYEQYF
v_gene: TRBV20-1
j_gene: TRBJ2-7
d_gene: TRBD2
abundance: -

CDR3nt: TGTGCCAGCAGTGAAGGAACTAGCGGGCGCAATGAGCAGTTCTTC
CDR3aa: CASSEGTSGRNEQFF
v_gene: TRBV6-1
j_gene: TRBJ2-1
d_gene: TRBD2
abundance: -

CDR3nt: TGTGCCAGCAGTTCGACCAGGAACAGGGAGCCGTCCTACGAGCAGTACTTC
CDR3aa: CASSSTRNREPSYEQYF
v_gene: TRBV7-9
j_gene: TRBJ2-7
d_gene: -
abundance: few

CDR3nt: TGCGCCAGCGGTTCAGGGGCGGGGGCTAGTACTACGGGCGAGCAGTACTTC
CDR3aa: CASGSGAGASTTGEQYF
v_gene: TRBV5-1
j_gene: TRBJ2-7
d_gene: -
abundance: -

CDR3nt: TGCAGTGCTCCTAGACTCAACGAGCAGTACTTC
CDR3aa: CSAPRLNEQYF
v_gene: TRBV20-1
j_gene: TRBJ2-7
d_gene: -
abundance: few

CDR3nt: TGTGCCATCAGCCCCCAGCGGGGGGGCCTGCATACGCAGTATTTT
CDR3aa: CAISPQRGGLHTQYF
v_gene: TRBV10-3
j_gene: TRBJ2-3
d_gene: TRBD2
abundance: -

CDR3nt: TGTGCCAGCAGTTGGGGCTCGAAGTATGGCTACACCTTC
CDR3aa: CASSWGSKYGYTF
v_gene: TRBV12-3/TRBV12-4
j_gene: TRBJ1-2
d_gene: -
abundance: few

CDR3nt: TGTGCCACCAGCAGAGGTTGGGACTCCAAATCGAACACTGAAGCTTTCTTT
CDR3aa: CATSRGWDSKSNTEAFF
v_gene: TRBV15
j_gene: TRBJ1-1
d_gene: -
abundance: -

CDR3nt: TGTGCCACCAGTGATCAGCCTCCGGTCGTCGACTCCTACAATGAGCAGTTCTTC
CDR3aa: CATSDQPPVVDSYNEQFF
v_gene: TRBV24-1
j_gene: TRBJ2-1
d_gene: -
abundance: few

CDR3nt: TGCAGCCCCCCCGGGGGGCAGGAGTTCGATTCACCCCTCCACTTT
CDR3aa: CSPPGGQEFDSPLHF
v_gene: TRBV29-1
j_gene: TRBJ1-6
d_gene: -
abundance: -

CDR3nt: TGCAGCGTTGCTCGGACAGGGGTATCCAACTATGGCTACACCTTC
CDR3aa: CSVARTGVSNYGYTF
v_gene: TRBV29-1
j_gene: TRBJ1-2
d_gene: TRBD1
abundance: few

CDR3nt: TGTGCCAGCAGCCTAAGCCTCAATCAGCCCCAGCATTTT
CDR3aa: CASSLSLNQPQHF
v_gene: TRBV7-3
j_gene: TRBJ1-5
d_gene: -
abundance: few

CDR3nt: TGTGCCAGCAGCAGCGGGGGTCGGACGAACACTGAAGCTTTCTTT
CDR3aa: CASSSGGRTNTEAFF
v_gene: TRBV6-2/TRBV6-3
j_gene: TRBJ1-1
d_gene: -
abundance: -

CDR3nt: TGCGCCAGCAGCTTGGATTTGTCGGGCACCGGGGAGCTGTTTTTT
CDR3aa: CASSLDLSGTGELFF
v_gene: TRBV5-1
j_gene: TRBJ2-2
d_gene: -
abundance: -

CDR3nt: TGCGCCAGCAGCTCTCTGACTAGCGGGATAGTGGCGGAGCTGTTTTTT
CDR3aa: CASSSLTSGIVAELFF
v_gene: TRBV5-1
j_gene: TRBJ2-2
d_gene: TRBD2
abundance: -

CDR3nt: TGTGCCAGCAGCCAAGTCGAAAGGACAGGGCTTACTCGGGGCTACACCTTC
CDR3aa: CASSQVERTGLTRGYTF
v_gene: TRBV4-2
j_gene: TRBJ1-2
d_gene: TRBD1
abundance: -

CDR3nt: TGTGCCAGCAGCGTAGTCGGGAGCTCAGAGACCCAGTACTTC
CDR3aa: CASSVVGSSETQYF
v_gene: TRBV9
j_gene: TRBJ2-5
d_gene: -
abundance: -

CDR3nt: TGTGCCACCAGTGATTTTGTACGGGGCCGTGGGACCGGGGAGCTGTTTTTT
CDR3aa: CATSDFVRGRGTGELFF
v_gene: TRBV24-1
j_gene: TRBJ2-2
d_gene: -
abundance: -

CDR3nt: TGTGCCAGCAGCCGAACCAGGGGATACTCACCCCTCCACTTT
CDR3aa: CASSRTRGYSPLHF
v_gene: TRBV12-3/TRBV12-4
j_gene: TRBJ1-6
d_gene: -
abundance: once

CDR3nt: TGCGCCAGCAGTGTAACAGGGACACTTCACCTCTATGGCTACACCTTC
CDR3aa: CASSVTGTLHLYGYTF
v_gene: TRBV10-2
j_gene: TRBJ1-2
d_gene: -
abundance: -

CDR3nt: TGTGCCAGCAAACTAGCGGGCGAACACTCCTACAATGAGCAGTTCTTC
CDR3aa: CASKLAGEHSYNEQFF
v_gene: TRBV27
j_gene: TRBJ2-1
d_gene: TRBD2
abundance: -

CDR3nt: TGTGCCACCAGCAGTACGACTAGCGAGGACCCCACAGATACGCAGTATTTT
CDR3aa: CATSSTTSEDPTDTQYF
v_gene: TRBV15
j_gene: TRBJ2-3
d_gene: TRBD2
abundance: -

CDR3nt: TGTGCCAGCAGCCAAGGATCCGTGACTATCCTACCGAGCTCCTACAATGAGCAGTTCTTC
CDR3aa: CASSQGSVTILPSSYNEQFF
v_gene: TRBV4-2
j_gene: TRBJ2-1
d_gene: -
abundance: -

CDR3nt: TGTGCCAGCTCCAAGGGCCATGGCGGGAGGGGCACCTACGAGCAGTACTTC
CDR3aa: CASSKGHGGRGTYEQYF
v_gene: TRBV7-9
j_gene: TRBJ2-7
d_gene: TRBD2
abundance: -

CDR3nt: TGCGCCAGCAGCACCCACAGGGGAAGGATAGTCGGTGAAGCTTTCTTT
CDR3aa: CASSTHRGRIVGEAFF
v_gene: TRBV5-1
j_gene: TRBJ1-1
d_gene: TRBD1
abundance: few

CDR3nt: TGTGCCAGCAGCCGTGAGGGTTTCTCCTACAATGAGCAGTTCTTC
CDR3aa: CASSREGFSYNEQFF
v_gene: TRBV5-5
j_gene: TRBJ2-1
d_gene: -
abundance: -

CDR3nt: TGTGCCAGCAGCCAAACCCCTACGGGACTACTAGCGGGAGTCCAAGAGACCCAGTACTTC
CDR3aa: CASSQTPTGLLAGVQETQYF
v_gene: TRBV4-2
j_gene: TRBJ2-5
d_gene: TRBD2
abundance: -

CDR3nt: TGTGCCAGCAGCCCAACCTATGGCAGGGGAGGTAGCAATCAGCCCCAGCATTTT
CDR3aa: CASSPTYGRGGSNQPQHF
v_gene: TRBV7-2
j_gene: TRBJ1-5
d_gene: -
abundance: -

CDR3nt: TGTGCCAGCAGCTTAGCGCGAAACTCTAATGAAAAACTGTTTTTT
CDR3aa: CASSLARNSNEKLFF
v_gene: TRBV7-2
j_gene: TRBJ1-4
d_gene: -
abundance: -

CDR3nt: TGTGCCAGCAGCTACCCCGGGACTAGCGGGAGATCCACAGCCGAGCAGTACTTC
CDR3aa: CASSYPGTSGRSTAEQYF
v_gene: TRBV5-5
j_gene: TRBJ2-7
d_gene: TRBD2
abundance: -

CDR3nt: TGTGCCAGCAGTGCGGGACTAGCGGGTACCTACAATGAGCAGTTCTTC
CDR3aa: CASSAGLAGTYNEQFF
v_gene: TRBV6-2/TRBV6-3
j_gene: TRBJ2-1
d_gene: TRBD2
abundance: few

CDR3nt: TGCAGTGCTATCCCCGGGACAGGGGTTTACGAGCAGTACTTC
CDR3aa: CSAIPGTGVYEQYF
v_gene: TRBV20-1
j_gene: TRBJ2-7
d_gene: TRBD1
abundance: few

CDR3nt: TGCGCCAGCAGCTTTCTGACAGCCAATGAGCAGTTCTTC
CDR3aa: CASSFLTANEQFF
v_gene: TRBV5-1
j_gene: TRBJ2-1
d_gene: -
abundance: -

CDR3nt: TGTGCCAGCAGTTCCGCAGGGGATCAGCCCCAGCATTTT
CDR3aa: CASSSAGDQPQHF
v_gene: TRBV12-3/TRBV12-4
j_gene: TRBJ1-5
d_gene: -
abundance: -

CDR3nt: TGTGCCAGCAGCTTGGGGACAGGGGGCGAAATAAGAAACACTGAAGCTTTCTTT
CDR3aa: CASSLGTGGEIRNTEAFF
v_gene: TRBV5-6
j_gene: TRBJ1-1
d_gene: TRBD1
abundance: -

CDR3nt: TGTGCCAGCAGTGAATCTAGTTCAGGCACTAATTCACCCCTCCACTTT
CDR3aa: CASSESSSGTNSPLHF
v_gene: TRBV25-1
j_gene: TRBJ1-6
d_gene: -
abundance: once